This T cell receptor beta chain was captured by sequencing in a study of T cells in Graves' hyperthyroidism and ophthalmopathy. Comments on this clonotype: Its antigen is not known.

Overall study findings and caveats: Ophthalmopathy was separated from stable hyperthyroidism by a 13 V-J model. The majority of expanded thyroid clonotypes above 0.001 also appeared in blood.

The CDR3 is 15 amino acids. V was clipped by 0 bases and J by 4 bases; unmatched bases: 5. Germline values: CDR1 LGHNA, CDR2 YSLEER. It was RNA transcripts that yielded the amplified TCR beta CDR3 regions. The TCR CDR3 first-round RT-PCR relied on the HTBI primer set. TCRdb redid the calling of the multiplex PCR reads with MiXCR, one entry per CDR3 protein. The table includes hundreds of thousands of distinct CDR3 sequences, less than 20% detected once. Stable hyperthyroidism: no ophthalmopathy progression over 18 months of follow-up. The authors took PBMCs from 8 to 10 ml fresh peripheral blood. The chain has TRBV4-3 and TRBJ2-7, with 8 bases that match TRBD1. The sequence was obtained from a woman under 30 with Graves' hyperthyroidism. The sequenced sample consisted of blood. The CDR3 here is CASSQDERQGYEQYF. In DNA, the CDR3 is TGCGCCAGCAGCCAAGACGAGAGACAGGGGTACGAGCAGTACTTC.